The 21 T cell receptor beta chains listed next were all sequenced from one sample in a study of cytomegalovirus exposure and HLA in healthy donors. The PCR contained 60 Vbeta and 13 Jbeta primers. TCRdb's table, derived via immunoSEQ multiplex PCR, lists solely in-frame clones and lacks some. The sample records around 150,000 clones, about 70% being singletons. Sequencing input: PBMCs. These receptors were collected from a woman younger than 35 in good health and CMV-seropositive.

This clone was seen only a few times. The chain couples TRBV19 to TRBJ1-6; no firm D call. The V gene's germline CDR1 is LNHDA and CDR2 SQIVND (reference sequence). V was cut by 4 bases and J by 7 bases, with 14 bases left in between. The CDR3 length is 15 residues. The CDR3 loop reads CASSSGLRYNSPLHF. As DNA, the CDR3 is TGTGCCAGTAGTAGCGGTCTCCGCTACAATTCACCCCTCCACTTT. The full variable domain, its missing parts supplied by reference TRBV19 and TRBJ1-6, is DGGITQSPKYLFRKEGQNVTLSCEQNLNHDAMYWYRQDPGQGLRLIYYSQIVNDFQKGDIAEGYSVSREKKESFPLTVTSAQKNPTAFYLCASSSGLRYNSPLHFGNGTRLTVT.

The V and J genes are TRBV27 and TRBJ2-5; a weak D match, TRBD1 (5 bases). V lost 4 bases and J lost 12, with 12 bases in between. The germline V gene encodes CDR1 MNHEY and CDR2 SMNVEV (reference sequence). The CDR3 has 11 residues. The CDR3 region has the DNA TGTGCCAGCAGTTCCGGACAAGGGGAGTACTTC. It translates to CASSSGQGEYF.

The V and J genes are TRBV2 and TRBJ1-4, with D possibly being TRBD1 (5 bases). Trimming took 3 bases from V and 11 from J, leaving 13 bases between them. The CDR3 has 13 amino acids. Per germline, CDR1 SNHLY and CDR2 FYNNEI. CDR3 sequence: CASSDFVGDKLFF. The CDR3 nucleotides are TGTGCCAGCAGTGACTTTGTAGGGGATAAACTGTTTTTT.

The chain joins TRBV5-1 to TRBJ2-5, with D possibly TRBD2 on 5 matching bases. CDR1 is SGHRS, CDR2 YFSETQ, per germline. This CDR3 is 13 amino acids long. V was cut by 4 bases and J by 5 bases, with 12 bases left in between. The CDR3 region is CASSDGLSETQYF. CDR3 coding DNA: TGCGCCAGCAGCGACGGACTCTCGGAGACCCAGTACTTC.

This chain links TRBV5-8 with TRBJ1-4, with a possible D match to TRBD1 (5 bases). Deletions cut 0 bases from V and 5 bases from J, with 11 bases between. The CDR3 consists of 15 residues. CDR1 and CDR2 (germline): SGHTS, YDEGEE. CDR3 region: CASSLARTRNEKLFF. The DNA of the CDR3 is TGTGCCAGCAGCTTGGCCCGGACAAGGAATGAAAAACTGTTTTTT.

J is TRBJ2-1 and V is TRBV7-8; TRBD2 might be the D (7 bases). V was pared by 4 bases and J by 3 bases, with 13 bases between. Germline V gives CDR1 SGHVS, CDR2 FQNEAQ. The CDR3 is 15 amino acids. The CDR3 reads CASSSPGGGYNEQFF. Here the CDR3 DNA reads TGTGCCAGCAGCTCTCCGGGGGGCGGCTACAATGAGCAGTTCTTC. Based on the CDR3 plus reference TRBV7-8 and TRBJ2-1, the full variable domain is GAGVSQSPRYKVAKRGQDVALRCDPISGHVSLFWYQQALGQGPEFLTYFQNEAQLDKSGLPSDRFFAERPEGSVSTLKIQRTQQEDSAVYLCASSSPGGGYNEQFFGPGTRLTVL.

This clone has just a few counts. CDR3 coding DNA: TGTGCCAGCAGCATACGCCGGGCGGGAGGACGCACAGATACGCAGTATTTT. It is translated as CASSIRRAGGRTDTQYF. This rearrangement joins TRBV28 to TRBJ2-3, with 8 positions matching TRBD2. The germline CDR1 and CDR2 sequences are MDHEN and SYDVKM. The V gene end was trimmed by 6 bases and the J gene end by 1 base; junction bases not matched to a gene: 12. The CDR3 sequence is 17 residues long.

The chain joins TRBV28 to TRBJ2-1; 12 bases line up with TRBD2. Germline-derived CDR1 and CDR2 are MDHEN and SYDVKM. V shed 5 bases, J shed 5 bases, and the junction held 4 bases outside the gene matches. This CDR3 spans 15 amino acids. The CDR3 sequence is CASSPTSGRNNEQFF. The CDR3 DNA sequence: TGTGCCAGCAGTCCGACTAGCGGGAGAAACAATGAGCAGTTCTTC.

This sequence joins TRBV2 and TRBJ2-5; D call uncertain. Germline loops: CDR1 SNHLY, CDR2 FYNNEI. With 6 bases removed from V and 0 bases from J, the gap between germline ends came to 11 bases. CDR3 length: 14 residues. The CDR3 DNA sequence: TGTGCCAGCAGCATCGAGGCGTACCAAGAGACCCAGTACTTC. Its protein is CASSIEAYQETQYF.

This clone appeared a few times. V is TRBV28 and J is TRBJ2-5, with 12 nucleotides matching TRBD2. The CDR3 spans 18 residues. V shed 4 bases, J shed 4 bases, and the junction held 13 bases outside the gene matches. Germline-derived CDR1 and CDR2 are MDHEN and SYDVKM. CDR3 in amino acids: CASSYDPQTSGSSETQYF. The DNA of the CDR3 is TGTGCCAGCAGTTACGACCCCCAGACTAGCGGGAGCTCAGAGACCCAGTACTTC.

The chain links TRBV30 to TRBJ2-3, with TRBD2 identical over 11 bases. The length of the CDR3 is 15 residues. The germline V gene encodes CDR1 GTSNPN and CDR2 SVGIG (reference sequence). Trimming removed 3 bases from V and 5 bases from J; junction bases left unmatched: 7. The CDR3 spells CAWRPLAGAVDTQYF. CDR3 in DNA: TGTGCCTGGAGACCACTAGCGGGGGCAGTAGATACGCAGTATTTT.

This rearrangement joins TRBV6-4 to TRBJ2-1; TRBD2 matches at 11 bases. Germline lookup yields CDR1 MRHNA and CDR2 SNTAGT. V dropped 4 bases and J dropped 7; count of bases not matched to a gene: 9. The CDR3 covers 16 residues. CDR3 coding DNA: TGTGCCAGCAGTGTTAGCGGGAGGGCCCTCTGGAATGAGCAGTTCTTC. This gives the protein CASSVSGRALWNEQFF.

This chain links TRBV19 with TRBJ1-2, with 7 bases matching TRBD1. J was trimmed by 4 bases and V by 5 bases; bases with no gene match: 4. Germline values: CDR1 LNHDA, CDR2 SQIVND (reference sequence). The CDR3 extends over 13 amino acids. The CDR3 DNA is TGTGCCAGTAGTGGACAGGCGGCCTATGGCTACACCTTC. The encoded protein is CASSGQAAYGYTF.

V and J are TRBV28 and TRBJ1-1, with unresolved D. The CDR3 is 13 residues long. The germline CDR1 and CDR2 sequences are MDHEN and SYDVKM. The V and J ends lost 6 bases and 1 base respectively, with 9 bases between them. CDR3 amino acids: CASRVNRNTEAFF. The DNA for the CDR3 is TGTGCCAGCAGGGTAAACAGGAACACTGAAGCTTTCTTT.

The chain recombines TRBV6-6 with TRBJ1-5; 9 bases fit TRBD1. The V and J ends lost 5 bases and 0 bases, in that order; junction bases with no gene match: 5. In germline, CDR1 is MNHNY, CDR2 SVGAGI (reference sequence). The CDR3 has 16 amino acids. The CDR3 is CASSQLQGASNQPQHF. The CDR3 nucleotides are TGTGCCAGCAGTCAATTACAGGGGGCTAGCAATCAGCCCCAGCATTTT.

This clone turned up a few times. The rearrangement joins TRBV18 to TRBJ1-1, with TRBD1 as a possible D gene (5 bases). V gave up 3 bases and J gave up 0 bases, with 11 bases separating them. The CDR3 spans 15 residues. The germline CDR1 and CDR2 sequences are KGHSH and LQKENI. The CDR3 DNA sequence: TGTGCCAGCTCACCCCTCGACAGCCTGAACACTGAAGCTTTCTTT. It specifies CASSPLDSLNTEAFF.

J is TRBJ2-7 and V is TRBV27; 7 bases fit TRBD2. The CDR3 runs 13 residues. Germline CDR1 MNHEY, CDR2 SMNVEV (reference sequence). The junction had 8 bases not matched to a gene; V was cut back by 8 bases and J by 4 bases. CDR3 sequence reads: CASRTRGGYEQYF. The CDR3 DNA follows: TGTGCCAGCCGTACACGCGGGGGTTACGAGCAGTACTTC.

V and J are TRBV6-1 and TRBJ2-3, with D maybe TRBD2 (6 bases). CDR3 size: 14 residues. Germline V CDR1 and CDR2: MNHNS, SASEGT. Between the trimmed V and J ends, which lost 8 bases and 4 bases, there was a span of 16 bases. CDR3 coding DNA: TGTGCCAGCGGGGGTATCGGGGGATCAGATACGCAGTATTTT. This codes for CASGGIGGSDTQYF.

This chain uses TRBV6-5 with TRBJ2-1, with TRBD1 as a possible D gene (6 bases). With 5 bases removed from V and 4 bases from J, the gap between germline ends came to 12 bases. CDR1 and CDR2 (germline): MNHEY, SVGAGI. CDR3 length: 14 residues. The CDR3 loop is CASSTWTAYNEQFF. The CDR3 DNA reads as TGTGCCAGCAGTACGTGGACAGCATACAATGAGCAGTTCTTC.

The J gene is TRBJ2-7, the V gene TRBV29-1; 9 nucleotides align to TRBD1. Germline assignment: CDR1 SQVTM and CDR2 ANQGSEA. V lost 6 bases to trimming and J lost 4 bases; unmatched junction nucleotides: 4. The length of the CDR3 is 12 residues. The chain's CDR3 is CSVTGTGYEQYF. CDR3 DNA sequence: TGCAGCGTCACCGGGACAGGGTACGAGCAGTACTTC.

The chain recombines TRBV19 with TRBJ2-2, with TRBD1 matching over 7 bases. Germline assignment: CDR1 LNHDA and CDR2 SQIVND (reference sequence). The CDR3 contains 14 residues. Trimming cost V 5 bases and J 5 bases; bases outside gene matches: 5. The chain's CDR3 is CASSETGITGELFF. The CDR3 DNA reads TGTGCCAGTAGTGAGACAGGGATTACCGGGGAGCTGTTTTTT.